The T cell receptor (beta chain) described here comes from a study of blood T cell repertoires in COVID-19. Study overall: Sites in the United States, Italy and Spain provided acute and convalescent COVID-19 samples. Nucleic acid was either cDNA or gDNA, and it came from T cells, B-cell-depleted T cells, or PBMCs.

As handled by the study authors: Researchers report that nucleated cell counts were estimated from reference gene primer amplification. Profiling relied on immunoSEQ multiplex PCR, and the TCRdb table lists in-frame clones only, not all of them. D and trimming were read from the DNA, whereas the V and J calls and clone size are those reported in that table. The table lists about 220,000 clones, 84% of them singletons. V was cut by 0 bases and J by 0 bases, with 14 bases left in between. Germline assignment: CDR1 LGHNA and CDR2 YNFKEQ. The CDR3 has 17 residues. Sequencing used peripheral blood. This receptor was taken from a man aged 30-40 years with active or convalescent COVID-19. The chain uses TRBV4-2 and TRBJ1-2; D is possibly TRBD1 (6 bases). The CDR3 sequence: CASSQEHTGRANYGYTF. For the CDR3, the DNA is TGTGCCAGCAGCCAAGAACACACAGGGAGAGCTAACTATGGCTACACCTTC.